The present T cell receptor (beta chain) was sequenced within a study of OX40 agonist ivuxolimab in advanced cancers. Study results and limitations: The expanded peripheral T cells' antigen specificity was not determined.

On this clone itself: Its specificity is unknown.

Some clones are missing from TCRdb's copy, which holds only in-frame ones; the method was immunoSEQ multiplex PCR. The sample holds about 58,000 clones; 75% to 90% are singletons and the top ten take around 3.3%. This CDR3 is 14 amino acids long. Looked up from germline, CDR1 is MNHEY and CDR2 is SVGAGI. The germline V and J ends were trimmed by 0 bases and 4 bases, with 10 bases remaining between them. Sequenced here: CD4+ or CD8+ T cells sorted from blood, sampled in a trial of the OX40 agonist ivuxolimab. The sequence was collected from an adult with an advanced solid tumor such as melanoma, head and neck, liver or kidney cancer. The rearrangement uses TRBV6-5 and TRBJ2-7; D unclear. CDR3 loop: CASSYSGSRYEQYF. The DNA of the CDR3 is TGTGCCAGCAGTTACTCAGGAAGCAGGTACGAGCAGTACTTC.